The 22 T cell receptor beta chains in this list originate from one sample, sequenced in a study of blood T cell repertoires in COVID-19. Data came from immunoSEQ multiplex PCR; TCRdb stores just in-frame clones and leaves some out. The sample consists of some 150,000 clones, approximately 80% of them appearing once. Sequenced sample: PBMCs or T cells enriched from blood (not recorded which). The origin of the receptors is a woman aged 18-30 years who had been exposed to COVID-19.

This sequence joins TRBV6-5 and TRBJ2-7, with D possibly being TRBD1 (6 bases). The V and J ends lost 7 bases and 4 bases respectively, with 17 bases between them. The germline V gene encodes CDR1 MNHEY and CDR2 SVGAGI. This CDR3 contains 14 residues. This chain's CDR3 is CASNHNRAPYEQYF. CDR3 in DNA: TGTGCCAGCAATCATAACAGGGCCCCTTACGAGCAGTACTTC.

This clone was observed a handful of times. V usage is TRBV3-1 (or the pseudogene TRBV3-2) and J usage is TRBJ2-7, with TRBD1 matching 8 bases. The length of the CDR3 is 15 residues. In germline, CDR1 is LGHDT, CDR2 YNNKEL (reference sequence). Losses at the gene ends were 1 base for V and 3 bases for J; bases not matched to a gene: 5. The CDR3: CASSQVPGQVYEQYF. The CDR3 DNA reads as TGTGCCAGCAGCCAAGTTCCGGGACAGGTCTACGAGCAGTACTTC.

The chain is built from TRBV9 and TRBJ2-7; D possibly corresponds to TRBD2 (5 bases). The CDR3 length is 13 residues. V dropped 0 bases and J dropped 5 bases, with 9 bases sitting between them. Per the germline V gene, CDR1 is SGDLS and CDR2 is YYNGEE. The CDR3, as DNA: TGTGCCAGCAGCGTAGGTCCCGGGGACGAGCAGTACTTC. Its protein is CASSVGPGDEQYF.

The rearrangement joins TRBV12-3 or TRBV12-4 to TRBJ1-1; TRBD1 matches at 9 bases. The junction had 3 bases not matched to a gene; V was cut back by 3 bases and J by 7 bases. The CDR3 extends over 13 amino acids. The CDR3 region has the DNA TGTGCCAGCAGTTTGGGACAGGGTGTTGAAGCTTTCTTT. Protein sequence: CASSLGQGVEAFF.

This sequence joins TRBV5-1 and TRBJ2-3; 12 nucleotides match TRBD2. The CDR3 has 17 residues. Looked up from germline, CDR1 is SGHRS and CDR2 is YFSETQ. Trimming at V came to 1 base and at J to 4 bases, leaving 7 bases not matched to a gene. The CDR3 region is CASSLPLAGGGADTQYF. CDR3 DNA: TGCGCCAGCAGCTTGCCTCTAGCGGGAGGGGGAGCAGATACGCAGTATTTT.

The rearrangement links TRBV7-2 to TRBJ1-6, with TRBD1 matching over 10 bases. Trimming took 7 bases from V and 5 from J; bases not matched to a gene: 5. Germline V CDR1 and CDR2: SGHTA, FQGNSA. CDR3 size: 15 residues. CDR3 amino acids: CASKGQGTDNSPLHF. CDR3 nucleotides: TGTGCCAGCAAGGGACAGGGGACAGATAATTCACCCCTCCACTTT.

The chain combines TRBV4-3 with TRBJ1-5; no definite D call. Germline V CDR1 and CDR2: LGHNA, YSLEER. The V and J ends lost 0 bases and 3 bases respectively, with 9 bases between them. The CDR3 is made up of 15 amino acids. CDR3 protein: CASSQEFLDNQPQHF. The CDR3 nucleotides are TGCGCCAGCAGCCAAGAGTTTTTAGACAATCAGCCCCAGCATTTT.

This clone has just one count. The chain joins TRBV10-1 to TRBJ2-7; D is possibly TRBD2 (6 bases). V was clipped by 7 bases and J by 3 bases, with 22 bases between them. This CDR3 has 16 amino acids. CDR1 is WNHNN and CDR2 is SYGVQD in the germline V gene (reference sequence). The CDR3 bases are TGCGCCAGCATCGGAGGGGAGTTTCCCCCCATCTACGAGCAGTACTTC. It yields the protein CASIGGEFPPIYEQYF.

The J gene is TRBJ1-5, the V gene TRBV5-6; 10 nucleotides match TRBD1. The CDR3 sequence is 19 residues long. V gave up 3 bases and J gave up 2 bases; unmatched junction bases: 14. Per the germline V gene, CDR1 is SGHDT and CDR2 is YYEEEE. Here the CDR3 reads CASSSSHRDRGGGNQPQHF. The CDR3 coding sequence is TGTGCCAGCAGCTCCTCCCACCGGGACAGGGGCGGTGGCAATCAGCCCCAGCATTTT.

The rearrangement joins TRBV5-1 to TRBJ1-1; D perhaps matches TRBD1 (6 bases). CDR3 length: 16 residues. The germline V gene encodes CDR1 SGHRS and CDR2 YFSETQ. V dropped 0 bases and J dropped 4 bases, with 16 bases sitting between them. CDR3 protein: CASSLAGQGTVTEAFF. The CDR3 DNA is TGCGCCAGCAGCTTGGCCGGTCAGGGGACGGTCACTGAAGCTTTCTTT.

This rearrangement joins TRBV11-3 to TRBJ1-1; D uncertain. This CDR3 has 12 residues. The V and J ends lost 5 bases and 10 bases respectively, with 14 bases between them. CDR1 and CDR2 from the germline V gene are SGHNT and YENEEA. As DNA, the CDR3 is TGTGCCAGCAGCAACCGACGGGGATCAGCTTTCTTT. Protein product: CASSNRRGSAFF.

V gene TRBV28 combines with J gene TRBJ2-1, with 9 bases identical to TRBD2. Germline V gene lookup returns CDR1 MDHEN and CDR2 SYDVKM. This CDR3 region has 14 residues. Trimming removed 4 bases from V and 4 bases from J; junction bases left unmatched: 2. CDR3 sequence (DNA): TGTGCCAGCAGTTGGCTAGCGGGGTACAATGAGCAGTTCTTC. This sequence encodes CASSWLAGYNEQFF.

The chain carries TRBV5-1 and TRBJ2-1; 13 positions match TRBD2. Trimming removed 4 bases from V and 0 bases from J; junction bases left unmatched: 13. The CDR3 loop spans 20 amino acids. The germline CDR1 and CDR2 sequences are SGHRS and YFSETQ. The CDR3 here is CASSATGGLAGLSSYNEQFF. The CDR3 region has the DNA TGCGCCAGCAGCGCAACCGGGGGACTAGCGGGACTGAGCTCCTACAATGAGCAGTTCTTC.

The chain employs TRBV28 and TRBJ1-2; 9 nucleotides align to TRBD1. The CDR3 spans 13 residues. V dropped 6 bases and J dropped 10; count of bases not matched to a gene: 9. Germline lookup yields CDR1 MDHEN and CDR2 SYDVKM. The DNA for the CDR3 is TGTGCCAGCAGCTCGGGACAGGGTGTTACCTACACCTTC. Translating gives CASSSGQGVTYTF.

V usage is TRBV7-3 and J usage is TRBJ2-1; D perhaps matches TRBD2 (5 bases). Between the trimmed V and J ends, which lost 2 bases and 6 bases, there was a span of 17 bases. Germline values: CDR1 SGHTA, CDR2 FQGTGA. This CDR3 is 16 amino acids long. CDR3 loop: CASSLHAGEIANEQFF. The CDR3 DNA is TGTGCCAGCAGCTTACACGCGGGTGAGATTGCCAATGAGCAGTTCTTC.

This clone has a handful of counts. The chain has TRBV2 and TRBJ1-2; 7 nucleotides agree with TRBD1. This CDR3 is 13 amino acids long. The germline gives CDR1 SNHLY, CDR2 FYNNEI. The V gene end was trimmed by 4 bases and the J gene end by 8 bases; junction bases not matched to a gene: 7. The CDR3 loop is CASSVEGGGGYTF. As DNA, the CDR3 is TGTGCCAGCAGTGTTGAAGGGGGCGGGGGCTACACCTTC.

CDR3 protein: CASSLRPRGLAYNEQFF. CDR3 coding DNA: TGTGCCAGTAGTCTAAGGCCCCGCGGACTAGCCTACAATGAGCAGTTCTTC. This chain joins TRBV19 and TRBJ2-1, with TRBD2 matching over 7 bases. Germline CDR1 and CDR2: LNHDA and SQIVND (reference sequence). With 5 bases clipped from V and 2 bases from J, the junction kept 12 bases outside the gene matches. CDR3 length: 17 residues. The full variable domain, rest sourced from reference TRBV19 and TRBJ2-1, is DGGITQSPKYLFRKEGQNVTLSCEQNLNHDAMYWYRQDPGQGLRLIYYSQIVNDFQKGDIAEGYSVSREKKESFPLTVTSAQKNPTAFYLCASSLRPRGLAYNEQFFGPGTRLTVL.

CDR3 region: CASSSISRGTNYGYTF. CDR3 nucleotide sequence: TGTGCCAGCAGCAGTATAAGCAGGGGGACGAACTATGGCTACACCTTC. This chain connects TRBV11-2 to TRBJ1-2; 7 bases are shared with TRBD1. V lost 5 bases and J lost 2; bases outside the gene matches: 11. In germline, CDR1 is SGHAT, CDR2 FQNNGV. CDR3 size: 16 residues.

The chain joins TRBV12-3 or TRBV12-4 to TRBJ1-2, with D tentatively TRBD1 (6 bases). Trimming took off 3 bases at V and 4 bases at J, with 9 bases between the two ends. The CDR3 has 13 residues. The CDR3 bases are TGTGCCAGCAGTTTTCAGGGGCTCTATGGCTACACCTTC. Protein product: CASSFQGLYGYTF.

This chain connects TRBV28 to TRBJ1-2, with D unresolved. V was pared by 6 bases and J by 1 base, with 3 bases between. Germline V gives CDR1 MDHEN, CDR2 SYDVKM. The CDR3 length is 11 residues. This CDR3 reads CASSSNYGYTF. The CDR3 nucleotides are TGTGCCAGCAGCAGTAACTATGGCTACACCTTC.

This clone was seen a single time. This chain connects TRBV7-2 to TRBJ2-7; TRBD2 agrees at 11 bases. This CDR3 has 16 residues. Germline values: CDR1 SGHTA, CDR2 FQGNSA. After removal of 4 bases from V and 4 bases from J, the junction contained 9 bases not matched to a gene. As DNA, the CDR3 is TGTGCCAGCAGCTCGATGGGTAGCGGGAGGGGTTACGAGCAGTACTTC. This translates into CASSSMGSGRGYEQYF.

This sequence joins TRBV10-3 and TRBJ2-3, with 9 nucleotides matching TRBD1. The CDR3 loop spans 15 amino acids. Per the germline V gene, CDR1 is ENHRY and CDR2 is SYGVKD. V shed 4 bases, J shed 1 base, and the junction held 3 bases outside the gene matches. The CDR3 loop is CAISAGQGGTDTQYF. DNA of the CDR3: TGTGCCATCAGTGCGGGACAGGGTGGCACAGATACGCAGTATTTT.